Listed below are T cell receptor beta chains from one sample, sequenced in a study of read filtering for tumor transcriptome and immune sequencing. A single record per CDR3 protein comes from TCRdb applying MiXCR to the reads. The sample yields tens of thousands of distinct CDR3 sequences, more than 20% seen once. The sequenced sample was a population of CD138-negative cells sorted from bone marrow. These TCRs come from a donor aged 40 or over with multiple myeloma. The CDR3 runs from the conserved cysteine through the conserved F or W. Fields, in order: V gene, D gene, clone size, J gene, CDR3 DNA, CDR3 protein. The D gene is left open where the match is weak. Clone sizes are given selectively: once, few, many, or a class where the clone is expanded.

v_gene: TRBV28
d_gene: .
abundance: few
j_gene: TRBJ2-2
CDR3nt: TGTGCCAGCAGTTTGGATCTTCGGGAGCTGTTTTTT
CDR3aa: CASSLDLRELFF

v_gene: TRBV7-6
d_gene: .
abundance: many
j_gene: TRBJ2-5
CDR3nt: TGTGCCAGCAGCTTACCCCCCTCTGTCGACCAGTACTTC
CDR3aa: CASSLPPSVDQYF

v_gene: TRBV5-1
d_gene: TRBD2
abundance: .
j_gene: TRBJ2-1
CDR3nt: TGCGCCAGCAGCTCCCAGGGCGGGGGGGCCGATGAGCAGTTCTTC
CDR3aa: CASSSQGGGADEQFF

v_gene: TRBV20-1
d_gene: .
abundance: .
j_gene: TRBJ2-3
CDR3nt: TGCGGTGCTAGCGACCCTACCACAGATACGCAGTATTTT
CDR3aa: CGASDPTTDTQYF

v_gene: TRBV2
d_gene: TRBD2
abundance: many
j_gene: TRBJ2-1
CDR3nt: TGTGCCAGCACTAGCGGGAGGGCCAATGAGCAGTTCTTC
CDR3aa: CASTSGRANEQFF

v_gene: TRBV29-1
d_gene: .
abundance: many
j_gene: TRBJ2-1
CDR3nt: TGCAGCGTTGGAACTGAGCAGTTCTTC
CDR3aa: CSVGTEQFF

v_gene: TRBV4-1
d_gene: .
abundance: many
j_gene: TRBJ2-5
CDR3nt: TGCGCCAGCAGCCAAGGGACAGCCCAAGAGACCCAGTACTTC
CDR3aa: CASSQGTAQETQYF

v_gene: TRBV6-2/TRBV6-3
d_gene: .
abundance: few
j_gene: TRBJ1-2
CDR3nt: TGTGCCAGCAGCCTCCCCCCTCTCCCTGGCTACACCTTC
CDR3aa: CASSLPPLPGYTF

v_gene: TRBV12-3/TRBV12-4
d_gene: .
abundance: many
j_gene: TRBJ2-4
CDR3nt: TGTGCCAGCAGTTTACCAATAGCCAAAAACATTCAGTACTTC
CDR3aa: CASSLPIAKNIQYF

v_gene: TRBV5-1
d_gene: .
abundance: many
j_gene: TRBJ2-2
CDR3nt: TGCGCCAGCAGCTACCCAGGCACCGGGGAGCTGTTTTTT
CDR3aa: CASSYPGTGELFF

v_gene: TRBV11-3
d_gene: .
abundance: .
j_gene: TRBJ2-5
CDR3nt: TGTGCCAGCAGCTTAGGGGGACAAGAGACCCAGTACTTC
CDR3aa: CASSLGGQETQYF

v_gene: TRBV30
d_gene: TRBD2
abundance: many
j_gene: TRBJ2-6
CDR3nt: TGTGCCTGGAGTTTCGGGGGGAGCTCTGGGGCCAACGTCCTGACTTTC
CDR3aa: CAWSFGGSSGANVLTF

v_gene: TRBV20-1
d_gene: .
abundance: few
j_gene: TRBJ2-7
CDR3nt: TGCAGTGCTGGAAGAGGGGGGGCGGCCTACGAGCAGTACTTC
CDR3aa: CSAGRGGAAYEQYF

v_gene: TRBV18
d_gene: .
abundance: many
j_gene: TRBJ2-3
CDR3nt: TGTGCCAGCTCACCACCTTCCGAAGATACGCAGTATTTT
CDR3aa: CASSPPSEDTQYF

v_gene: TRBV7-9
d_gene: .
abundance: .
j_gene: TRBJ1-1
CDR3nt: TGTGCCAGCCAATACGGACAGAAACCTGAAGCTTTCTTT
CDR3aa: CASQYGQKPEAFF

v_gene: TRBV29-1
d_gene: TRBD1
abundance: many
j_gene: TRBJ2-1
CDR3nt: TGCAGCGCCGGCGGGACAGGTCCTAATGAGCAGTTCTTC
CDR3aa: CSAGGTGPNEQFF

v_gene: TRBV3-1
d_gene: .
abundance: many
j_gene: TRBJ2-2
CDR3nt: TGTGCCAGCAGAAACGGACAGTTGAACACCGGGGAGCTGTTTTTT
CDR3aa: CASRNGQLNTGELFF

v_gene: TRBV3-1
d_gene: .
abundance: many
j_gene: TRBJ2-1
CDR3nt: TGTGCCAGCAGCCCATATACAGGGTCCTCCAATGAGCAGTTCTTC
CDR3aa: CASSPYTGSSNEQFF

v_gene: TRBV9
d_gene: TRBD1
abundance: many
j_gene: TRBJ2-7
CDR3nt: TGTGCCAGCAGGGGGACAGGGAGGAACGAGCAGTACTTC
CDR3aa: CASRGTGRNEQYF

v_gene: TRBV6-2/TRBV6-3
d_gene: TRBD2
abundance: .
j_gene: TRBJ2-5
CDR3nt: TGTGCCAGCAGTTACTCGACCGGGGGGGCCCATTACTTC
CDR3aa: CASSYSTGGAHYF

v_gene: TRBV20-1
d_gene: .
abundance: many
j_gene: TRBJ2-3
CDR3nt: TGCAGTGCTAGAGATTATTCGGGCCCAGATACGCAGTATTTT
CDR3aa: CSARDYSGPDTQYF

v_gene: TRBV30
d_gene: .
abundance: .
j_gene: TRBJ2-1
CDR3nt: TGTGCCTGGAGTGTAGCCTACAGCTACAATGAGCAGTTCTTC
CDR3aa: CAWSVAYSYNEQFF

v_gene: TRBV5-1
d_gene: .
abundance: many
j_gene: TRBJ2-2
CDR3nt: TGCGCCAGCAGCTTGGATTCTAGCGTTCGAACCGGGGAGCTGTTTTTT
CDR3aa: CASSLDSSVRTGELFF

v_gene: TRBV7-9
d_gene: .
abundance: many
j_gene: TRBJ2-5
CDR3nt: TGTGCCAGCAGCTTAGGGGGTTCAGAGACCCAGTACTTC
CDR3aa: CASSLGGSETQYF

v_gene: TRBV29-1
d_gene: TRBD1
abundance: medium-sized
j_gene: TRBJ2-3
CDR3nt: TGCAGCGGGCGATCGGACAGGGCTGATACGCAGTATTTT
CDR3aa: CSGRSDRADTQYF

v_gene: TRBV20-1
d_gene: .
abundance: few
j_gene: TRBJ1-5
CDR3nt: TGCAGTCTCCCGGGGGGCGGATTGCGGCGGCCCCCTCAGCCCCAGCATTTT
CDR3aa: CSLPGGGLRRPPQPQHF

v_gene: TRBV28
d_gene: .
abundance: .
j_gene: TRBJ1-3
CDR3nt: TGTGCCAGCACCCTCCCGGGAGGAAACACCATATATTTT
CDR3aa: CASTLPGGNTIYF

v_gene: TRBV6-2/TRBV6-3
d_gene: .
abundance: many
j_gene: TRBJ2-7
CDR3nt: TGTGCCAGCAGTTACGGGACTCCCGGGGAGCAGTACTTC
CDR3aa: CASSYGTPGEQYF